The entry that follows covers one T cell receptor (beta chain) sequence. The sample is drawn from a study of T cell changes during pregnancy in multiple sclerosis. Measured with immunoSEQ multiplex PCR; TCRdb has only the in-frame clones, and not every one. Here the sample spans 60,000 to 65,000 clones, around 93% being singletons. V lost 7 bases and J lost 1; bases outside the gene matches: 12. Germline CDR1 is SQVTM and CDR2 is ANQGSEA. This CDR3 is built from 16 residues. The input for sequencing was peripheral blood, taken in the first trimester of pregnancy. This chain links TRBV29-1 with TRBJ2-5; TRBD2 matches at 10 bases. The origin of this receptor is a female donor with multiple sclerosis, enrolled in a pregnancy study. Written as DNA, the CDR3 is TGCAGCGCAACGACGCCTTGGACTAGCGGCCAAGAGACCCAGTACTTC. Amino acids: CSATTPWTSGQETQYF. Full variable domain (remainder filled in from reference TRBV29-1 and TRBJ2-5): SAVISQKPSRDICQRGTSLTIQCQVDSQVTMMFWYRQQPGQSLTLIATANQGSEATYESGFVIDKFPISRPNLTFSTLTVSNMSPEDSSIYLCSATTPWTSGQETQYFGPGTRLLVL.